This is a list of T cell receptor beta chains from one sample in a study of cytomegalovirus exposure and HLA in healthy donors. Only in-frame clones appear in the TCRdb table, and some are missing; sequencing was by immunoSEQ multiplex PCR. The repertoire holds some 190,000 clones, with 86% as singletons. The specimen sequenced was PBMCs. These receptors were collected from a man aged 25 to 40 in good health and CMV-seropositive. CDR3s leave out the opening cysteine and the closing phenylalanine or tryptophan. The order of the fields is J gene, V gene, CDR3 protein.

TRBJ1-4 TRBV5-4 ASSWGQGDNEKLF
TRBJ2-1 TRBV5-1 ASSATRGGEQF
TRBJ2-7 TRBV9 ASSRAGLAGVYEQY
TRBJ2-1 TRBV6-1 ASSELGGLAGYNEQF
TRBJ2-1 TRBV6-6 ASGETSSYNEQF
TRBJ2-3 TRBV25-1 ASSEQGQGGTDTQY
TRBJ2-7 TRBV27 ASRSVSEEQY
TRBJ1-5 TRBV27 AIQPGADNQPQH
TRBJ1-5 TRBV5-6 ASSSGLGPVPYQPQH
TRBJ2-7 TRBV9 ASSRRTGREGNEQY
TRBJ1-4 TRBV6-5 ASSYSKGRSNEKLF
TRBJ1-3 TRBV4-3 ASSQGTGTGNTIY
TRBJ1-3 TRBV29-1 SGASGNTIY
TRBJ2-2 TRBV7-9 ASSFTGELF
TRBJ2-1 TRBV19 ASSRGWGEYNEQF
TRBJ2-1 TRBV7-3 ASSPFGANEQF
TRBJ2-2 TRBV2 ASSPGDTGELF
TRBJ2-4 TRBV6-6 ASSYVADKNIQY
TRBJ1-1 TRBV10-2 ASIGGGYMNTEAF
TRBJ2-2 TRBV6-5 ASSYGSGTGELF
TRBJ1-4 TRBV4-1 ASSQGAGGEKLF
TRBJ1-5 TRBV27 ASSLSRGENQPQH
TRBJ2-5 TRBV5-6 ASSLIGETQY
TRBJ1-2 TRBV28 ASTEQVPNYGYT
TRBJ2-1 TRBV7-7 ASSPGTYNEQF
TRBJ2-1 TRBV9 ASSSLGTSGYNEQF
TRBJ2-7 TRBV12-5 ASGLAGAHYEQY
TRBJ1-2 TRBV6-6 ASTQGGVSYGYT
TRBJ1-2 TRBV27 ASSSMDRRSNYGYT
TRBJ1-5 TRBV28 ASSPSPSSNQPQH
TRBJ2-5 TRBV9 ASSVEVGGETQY
TRBJ1-2 TRBV7-9 ASSLNLVSHGYT
TRBJ2-7 TRBV6-1 ASSEPISDPGPMRYEQY
TRBJ1-4 TRBV28 ASSLPDQDEKLF
TRBJ1-6 TRBV11-3 ASSGGQGVNSPLH
TRBJ2-7 TRBV11-2 ASSVNPGQTYEQY
TRBJ1-2 TRBV7-9 ASSQGYGTGDYGYT
TRBJ2-3 TRBV9 ASSAEGTSGSTDTQY
TRBJ2-4 TRBV30 AWSVGGGGLDIQY
TRBJ2-7 TRBV7-8 ASSLADYEQY